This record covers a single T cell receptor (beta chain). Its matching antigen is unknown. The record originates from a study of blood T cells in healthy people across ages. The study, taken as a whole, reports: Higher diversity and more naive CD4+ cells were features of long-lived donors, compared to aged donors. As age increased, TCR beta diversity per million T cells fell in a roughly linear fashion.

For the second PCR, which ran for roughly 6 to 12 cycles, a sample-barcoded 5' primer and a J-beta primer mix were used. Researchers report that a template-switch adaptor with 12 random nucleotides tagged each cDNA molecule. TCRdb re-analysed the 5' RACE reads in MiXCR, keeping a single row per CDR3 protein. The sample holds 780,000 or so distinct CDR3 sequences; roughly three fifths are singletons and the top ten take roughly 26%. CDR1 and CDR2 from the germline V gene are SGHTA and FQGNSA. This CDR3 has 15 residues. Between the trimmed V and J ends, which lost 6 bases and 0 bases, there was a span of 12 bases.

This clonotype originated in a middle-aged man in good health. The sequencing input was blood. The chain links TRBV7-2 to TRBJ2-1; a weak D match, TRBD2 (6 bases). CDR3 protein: CASRIAVTSYNEQFF. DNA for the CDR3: TGTGCCAGCAGGATAGCGGTGACCTCCTACAATGAGCAGTTCTTC. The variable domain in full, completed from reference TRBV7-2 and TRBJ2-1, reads GAGVSQSPSNKVTEKGKDVELRCDPISGHTALYWYRQSLGQGLEFLIYFQGNSAPDKSGLPSDRFSAERTGGSVSTLTIQRTQQEDSAVYLCASRIAVTSYNEQFFGPGTRLTVL.